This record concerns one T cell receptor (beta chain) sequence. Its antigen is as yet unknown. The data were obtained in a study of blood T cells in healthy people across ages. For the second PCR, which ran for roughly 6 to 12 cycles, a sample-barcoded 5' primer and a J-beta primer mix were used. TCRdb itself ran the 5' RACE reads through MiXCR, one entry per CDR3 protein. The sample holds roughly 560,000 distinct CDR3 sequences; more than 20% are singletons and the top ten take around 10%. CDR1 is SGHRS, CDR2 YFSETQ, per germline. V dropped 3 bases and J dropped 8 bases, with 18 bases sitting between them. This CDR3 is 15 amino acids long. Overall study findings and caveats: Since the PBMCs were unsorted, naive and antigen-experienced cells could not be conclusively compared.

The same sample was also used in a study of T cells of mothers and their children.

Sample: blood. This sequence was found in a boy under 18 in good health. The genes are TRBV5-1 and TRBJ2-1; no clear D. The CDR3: CASSSGPEKIHEQFF. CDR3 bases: TGCGCCAGCAGCTCGGGCCCAGAGAAAATTCATGAGCAGTTCTTC.